This is a list of T cell receptor beta chains from one sample in a study of T cells after yellow fever vaccination. TCRdb reprocessed the 5' RACE reads via MiXCR and lists one record per CDR3 protein. The data show 400,000 or so distinct CDR3 sequences, around 20% seen once. The sample here was PBMCs, taken before the yellow fever booster vaccination. These receptors were collected from a man in his late teens or twenties who received the YFV17D yellow fever vaccine. Both conserved end residues are part of each CDR3. The order of the fields is J gene, D gene, V gene, clone size, CDR3 DNA, CDR3 protein. The D gene is left open where the match is weak. Clone size is shown for a subset of rows, as once, few, many or a class of expanded clone.

TRBJ2-2 | TRBD2 | TRBV5-1 | . | TGCGCCAGCAGCTACCCGGGAGGCCTTCTGGGGTACACCGGGGAGCTGTTTTTT | CASSYPGGLLGYTGELFF
TRBJ1-1 | TRBD1 | TRBV30 | many | TGTGCCTGGAGATTGGGGACAGGGAATACTGAAGCTTTCTTT | CAWRLGTGNTEAFF
TRBJ1-1 | TRBD1 | TRBV10-2 | . | TGCGCCAGCAGCCGAGGACAGGGCGGGAGCACTGAAGCTTTCTTT | CASSRGQGGSTEAFF
TRBJ1-5 | . | TRBV6-1 | many | TGTGCCAGCAGAGGAGCGGAGGACACCGATCAGCCCCAGCATTTT | CASRGAEDTDQPQHF
TRBJ1-1 | . | TRBV5-1 | few | TGCGCCAGCAGCCCGGGCCGGATGGGCTTACGAACTGAAGCTTTCTTT | CASSPGRMGLRTEAFF
TRBJ2-3 | . | TRBV7-2 | . | TGTGCCAGCAGCTCCCCCCAGTTCACAGATACGCAGTATTTT | CASSSPQFTDTQYF
TRBJ2-2 | . | TRBV7-7 | . | TGTGCTAGCAGGGACATCGTCACCGGGGAGCTGTTTTTT | CASRDIVTGELFF
TRBJ2-5 | . | TRBV7-9 | many | TGTGCCAGCAGGTCCCAAGAGACCCAGTACTTC | CASRSQETQYF
TRBJ2-2 | TRBD1 | TRBV12-3/TRBV12-4 | few | TGTGCCAGCAGTCCGGGACAGGACACCGGGGAGCTGTTTTTT | CASSPGQDTGELFF
TRBJ1-1 | TRBD1 | TRBV7-9 | . | TGTGCCAGCAGCTTTCCGGACAGGGGAATTGTGAACACTGAAGCTTTCTTT | CASSFPDRGIVNTEAFF
TRBJ1-5 | . | TRBV6-5 | few | TGTGCCAGCAGAAGGGGGGACGGATCTTATAGCAATCAGCCCCAGCATTTT | CASRRGDGSYSNQPQHF
TRBJ2-1 | . | TRBV7-2 | . | TGTGCCAGCAGCTTAGTACTCCGGAGCTCCTACAATGAGCAGTTCTTC | CASSLVLRSSYNEQFF
TRBJ2-5 | . | TRBV7-9 | few | TGTGCCAGCAGCTTTGCGGGGAAAGAGACCCAGTACTTC | CASSFAGKETQYF
TRBJ2-1 | TRBD2 | TRBV4-1 | few | TGCGCCAGCAGCCAAGATAGGGGACTAGCGGGGGGGATCGAGTTCTTC | CASSQDRGLAGGIEFF
TRBJ2-4 | . | TRBV27 | few | TGTGCCAGCAGTTTGGGCAGGAACGGGATTCAGTACTTC | CASSLGRNGIQYF
TRBJ2-1 | TRBD1 | TRBV7-6 | few | TGTGCCAGCAGCTTATTGAGGGACAGCCTTAATGAGCAGTTCTTC | CASSLLRDSLNEQFF
TRBJ2-3 | TRBD1 | TRBV3-1 | many | TGTGCCAGCAGCTCGATCAACAGGGGCCATAGCACAGATACGCAGTATTTT | CASSSINRGHSTDTQYF
TRBJ2-1 | TRBD1 | TRBV29-1 | few | TGCAGCCCACGACAGGGAGTTGAGCAGTTCTTC | CSPRQGVEQFF
TRBJ2-2 | . | TRBV10-3 | few | TGTGCCATCGGGGGAACGAACACCGGGGAGCTGTTTTTT | CAIGGTNTGELFF
TRBJ2-1 | TRBD1 | TRBV5-4 | . | TGTGCCAGCAGCTTTACAGGGGATGAGCAGTTCTTC | CASSFTGDEQFF
TRBJ1-2 | . | TRBV9 | . | TGTGCCAGCAGCGCCGACCCGGCAGGCTATGGCTACACCTTC | CASSADPAGYGYTF
TRBJ2-7 | . | TRBV5-1 | many | TGCGCCAGCAGCTTCCGGGATTCCTACGAGCAGTACTTC | CASSFRDSYEQYF
TRBJ2-7 | . | TRBV10-3 | . | TGTGCCATCAGTGATTACCGGGCCTCCGACGAGCAGTACTTC | CAISDYRASDEQYF
TRBJ2-1 | TRBD2 | TRBV6-2/TRBV6-3 | . | TGTGCCAGCACCGATGCGGGGGAGTACAATGAGCAGTTCTTC | CASTDAGEYNEQFF
TRBJ2-2 | . | TRBV7-9 | . | TGTGCCAGCAGCCCCCGTGCGGCCACCGGGGAGCTGTTTTTT | CASSPRAATGELFF
TRBJ2-3 | . | TRBV7-2 | . | TGTGCCAGCAGCTTAGCGACTAGTCCCGATACGCAGTATTTT | CASSLATSPDTQYF
TRBJ2-2 | TRBD1 | TRBV20-1 | few | TGCAGTGCTAGAGATCTCCAGGGGGTCAGGGGGCTGTCCGGGGAGCTGTTTTTT | CSARDLQGVRGLSGELFF
TRBJ2-2 | TRBD2 | TRBV10-2 | . | TGCGCCAGCAGAGGGACTAGCGGGGGGGCAGGGGACACCGGGGAGCTGTTTTTT | CASRGTSGGAGDTGELFF
TRBJ2-3 | . | TRBV6-5 | . | TGTGCCAGCAGTTACTCTCCGACTGGCACAGATACGCAGTATTTT | CASSYSPTGTDTQYF
TRBJ1-2 | TRBD1 | TRBV5-4 | few | TGTGCCAGCAGCCTCGGGGAGGGGGCAGGTTATGGCTACACCTTC | CASSLGEGAGYGYTF
TRBJ2-1 | TRBD1 | TRBV7-9 | . | TGTGCCAGCAGCTTAGTCTGGGACAGGGCAGTGAATGAGCAGTTCTTC | CASSLVWDRAVNEQFF
TRBJ1-1 | . | TRBV5-1 | few | TGCGCCAGCAGCTTGTTGGGGCAGGAGAACACTGAAGCTTTCTTT | CASSLLGQENTEAFF
TRBJ2-3 | . | TRBV6-5 | many | TGTGCCAGCAGTGCCTCATGGGCACAGGCGACCACAGATACGCAGTATTTT | CASSASWAQATTDTQYF
TRBJ1-2 | . | TRBV11-2 | . | TGTGCCAGCCGAAAAGCCGGGACACTTGATGGCTACACCTTC | CASRKAGTLDGYTF
TRBJ2-2 | . | TRBV12-3/TRBV12-4 | few | TGTGCCAGCAGTCAAACATACACCGGGGAGCTGTTTTTT | CASSQTYTGELFF
TRBJ1-5 | TRBD1 | TRBV20-1 | . | TGCAGTGCTAGCCCGACAGGGCTAGGGGGACAGCCCCAGCATTTT | CSASPTGLGGQPQHF
TRBJ2-1 | . | TRBV7-3 | . | TGTGCCAGCAGCTTAACTCCGGGGAGCCTCTACAATGAGCAGTTCTTC | CASSLTPGSLYNEQFF
TRBJ2-4 | . | TRBV18 | . | TGTGCCAGCTCACCACTTAACGGGAAAAACATTCAGTACTTC | CASSPLNGKNIQYF
TRBJ2-4 | . | TRBV7-9 | few | TGTGCCAGCAGCTTGGGAGAGGTAGCCAAAAACATTCAGTACTTC | CASSLGEVAKNIQYF
TRBJ1-1 | . | TRBV20-1 | . | TGCAGTGCTAGAGACCCACAGGGAAGAGGCACTGAAGCTTTCTTT | CSARDPQGRGTEAFF
TRBJ2-5 | . | TRBV24-1 | few | TGTGCCACCAGTGACCACCCTGGCGGGCAGGAGAAAGAGACCCAGTACTTC | CATSDHPGGQEKETQYF
TRBJ2-5 | . | TRBV5-1 | many | TGCGCCAGCAGCTTGGTATCAGGCAGGTGGAAAGAGACCCAGTACTTC | CASSLVSGRWKETQYF
TRBJ1-1 | . | TRBV10-3 | few | TGTGCCATCAGTGAGTCGGGTGGTGCTGAAGCTTTCTTT | CAISESGGAEAFF
TRBJ2-7 | . | TRBV4-2 | . | TGTGCCAGCAGCCAGGGATGGGACGGGAGATACGAGCAGTACTTC | CASSQGWDGRYEQYF
TRBJ1-2 | . | TRBV20-1 | many | TGCAGTGCTAGCTCGGAGACGGGGTATGGCTACACCTTC | CSASSETGYGYTF